Sequencing of this TCR beta chain was carried out in a study of shared clonotypes between healthy human individuals. Overall study findings and caveats: Genetic and exposure-history diversity was limited by the small donor number.

Sequencing was performed with immunoSEQ multiplex PCR; in TCRdb, only in-frame clones are kept and a portion is missing. Among 470,000 or so clones, approximately 78% were seen once, and the ten largest hold approximately 12%. Comments on this clone: Its antigen is unknown.

Looked up from germline, CDR1 is MGHDK and CDR2 is SYGVNS. V was shortened by 1 base and J by 3 bases, with 12 bases between the two germline ends. The CDR3 consists of 15 residues. The clonotype was recovered from a woman in her thirties or forties in good health. Some clones in this sample may be carry-over from other donors' samples. V gene TRBV25-1 combines with J gene TRBJ1-1, with D tentatively TRBD1 (5 bases). The sample consisted of PBMCs. The DNA for the CDR3 is TGTGCCAGCAGTGAATGGGGGGGGAGTCACACTGAAGCTTTCTTT. It encodes CASSEWGGSHTEAFF.